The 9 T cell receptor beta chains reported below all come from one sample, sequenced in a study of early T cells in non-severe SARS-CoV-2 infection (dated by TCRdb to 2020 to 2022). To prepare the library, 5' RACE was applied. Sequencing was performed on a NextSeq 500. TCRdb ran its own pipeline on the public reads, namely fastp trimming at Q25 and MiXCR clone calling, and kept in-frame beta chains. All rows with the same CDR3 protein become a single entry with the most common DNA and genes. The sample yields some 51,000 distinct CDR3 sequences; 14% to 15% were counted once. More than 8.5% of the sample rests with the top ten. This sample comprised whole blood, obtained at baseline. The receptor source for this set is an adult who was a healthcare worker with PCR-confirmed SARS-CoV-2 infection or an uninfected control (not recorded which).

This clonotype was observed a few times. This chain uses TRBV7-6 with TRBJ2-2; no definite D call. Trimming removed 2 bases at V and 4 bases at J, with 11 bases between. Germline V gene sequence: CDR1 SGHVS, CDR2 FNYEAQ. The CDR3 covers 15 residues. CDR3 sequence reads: CASSLTQPPTGELFF. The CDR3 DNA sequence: TGTGCCAGCAGCTTAACCCAACCCCCCACCGGGGAGCTGTTTTTT.

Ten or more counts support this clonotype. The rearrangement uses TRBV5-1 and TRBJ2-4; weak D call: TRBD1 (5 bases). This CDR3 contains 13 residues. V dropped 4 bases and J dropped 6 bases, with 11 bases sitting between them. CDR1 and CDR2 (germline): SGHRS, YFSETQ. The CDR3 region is CASSRGAANIQYF. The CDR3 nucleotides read TGCGCCAGCAGCAGGGGCGCAGCAAACATTCAGTACTTC.

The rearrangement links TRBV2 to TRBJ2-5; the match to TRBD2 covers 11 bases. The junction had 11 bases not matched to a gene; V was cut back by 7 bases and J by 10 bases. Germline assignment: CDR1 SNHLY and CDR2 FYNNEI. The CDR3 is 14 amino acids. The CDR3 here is CASTRTSGPGSQYF. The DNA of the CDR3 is TGTGCCAGCACAAGGACTAGCGGGCCCGGGAGCCAGTACTTC.

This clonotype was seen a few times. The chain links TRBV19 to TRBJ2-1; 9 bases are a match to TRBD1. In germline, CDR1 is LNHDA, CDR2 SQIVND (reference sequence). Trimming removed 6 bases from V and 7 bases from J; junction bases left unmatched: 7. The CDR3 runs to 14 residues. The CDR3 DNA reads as TGTGCCAGTAGCCGTGGGGACAGGGAGAATGAGCAGTTCTTC. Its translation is CASSRGDRENEQFF.

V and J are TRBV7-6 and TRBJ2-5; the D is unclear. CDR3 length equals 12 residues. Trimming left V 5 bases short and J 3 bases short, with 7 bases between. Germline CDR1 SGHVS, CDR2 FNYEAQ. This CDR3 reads CASSLTEETQYF. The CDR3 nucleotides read TGTGCCAGCAGCCTCACTGAAGAGACCCAGTACTTC.

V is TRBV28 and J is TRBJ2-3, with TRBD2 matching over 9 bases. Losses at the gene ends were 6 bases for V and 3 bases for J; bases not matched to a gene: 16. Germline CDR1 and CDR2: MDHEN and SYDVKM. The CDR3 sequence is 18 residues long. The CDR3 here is CASSHSGSWGYGTDTQYF. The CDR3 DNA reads TGTGCCAGCAGCCATAGCGGGAGCTGGGGCTATGGGACAGATACGCAGTATTTT.

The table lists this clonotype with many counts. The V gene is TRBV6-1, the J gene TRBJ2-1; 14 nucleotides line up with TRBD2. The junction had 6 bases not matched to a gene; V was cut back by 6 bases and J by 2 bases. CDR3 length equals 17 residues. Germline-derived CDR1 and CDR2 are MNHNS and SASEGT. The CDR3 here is CASRLGTSGSPYNEQFF. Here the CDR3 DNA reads TGTGCCAGCAGACTTGGGACTAGCGGGAGCCCCTACAATGAGCAGTTCTTC.

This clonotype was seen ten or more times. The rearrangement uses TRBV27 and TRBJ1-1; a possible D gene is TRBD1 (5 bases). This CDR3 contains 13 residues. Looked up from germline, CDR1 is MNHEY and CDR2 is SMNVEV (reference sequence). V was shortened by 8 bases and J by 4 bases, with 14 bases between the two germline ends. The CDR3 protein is CASGRGEGTEAFF. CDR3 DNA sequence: TGTGCCAGCGGGCGGGGGGAAGGCACTGAAGCTTTCTTT.

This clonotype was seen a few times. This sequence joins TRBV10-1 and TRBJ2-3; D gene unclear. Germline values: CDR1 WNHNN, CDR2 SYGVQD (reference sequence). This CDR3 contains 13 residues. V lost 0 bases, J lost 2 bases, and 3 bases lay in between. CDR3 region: CASSESATDTQYF. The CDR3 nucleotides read TGCGCCAGCAGTGAGTCGGCCACAGATACGCAGTATTTT.